This is a list of T cell receptor beta chains from one sample in a study of blood T cell repertoires in COVID-19. The protocol was immunoSEQ multiplex PCR, while the TCRdb copy is restricted to in-frame clones and leaves out a portion. Of about 400,000 clones in the sample, 70% to 90% are singletons; the top ten hold about 3%. The sequencing input was peripheral blood. The receptors were sampled from a human donor in a cohort sampled during active COVID-19. Both conserved end residues are part of each CDR3. Each record gives: V gene, J gene, clone size, D gene, CDR3 protein, CDR3 DNA. A D gene is named only where the DNA matches it firmly. Not every row has a clone size; where given, it reads once, few, many or a size class.

TRBV6-5	TRBJ1-5	.	.	CASSRGRAEPQHF	TGTGCCAGCAGTAGGGGCAGGGCGGAGCCCCAGCATTTT
TRBV29-1	TRBJ2-7	.	TRBD2	CSVGLAAYEQYF	TGCAGCGTCGGACTAGCCGCCTACGAGCAGTACTTC
TRBV24-1	TRBJ2-7	.	TRBD2	CATSESGRGNEQYF	TGTGCCACCAGCGAGAGCGGGAGAGGAAACGAGCAGTACTTC
TRBV3-1/TRBV3-2	TRBJ1-2	.	.	CASRGEGIGYTF	TGTGCCAGCAGGGGGGAGGGGATTGGCTACACCTTC
TRBV10-3	TRBJ2-1	.	.	CAISTQGRDEQFF	TGTGCCATCAGTACCCAGGGGAGGGATGAGCAGTTCTTC
TRBV5-1	TRBJ2-7	.	TRBD1	CASSLGQGSYEQYF	TGCGCCAGCAGCTTGGGACAGGGATCCTACGAGCAGTACTTC
TRBV28	TRBJ2-7	few	TRBD1	CASTQGGTGAYEQYF	TGTGCCAGCACCCAAGGCGGGACAGGGGCCTACGAGCAGTACTTC
TRBV2	TRBJ1-5	.	.	CASSFDLINQPQHF	TGTGCCAGCAGTTTCGACTTAATCAATCAGCCCCAGCATTTT
TRBV30	TRBJ2-1	.	TRBD2	CAWSPHSGRGSYNEQFF	TGTGCCTGGAGTCCCCATAGCGGGAGGGGCTCCTACAATGAGCAGTTCTTC
TRBV7-9	TRBJ2-6	.	.	CASRPGTGANVLTF	TGTGCCAGTCGGCCGGGAACTGGGGCCAACGTCCTGACTTTC
TRBV18	TRBJ1-2	.	.	CASSPREGYGYTF	TGTGCCAGCTCTCCTCGGGAGGGGTATGGCTACACCTTC
TRBV12-3/TRBV12-4	TRBJ1-5	.	.	CASSQGTGQPQHF	TGTGCCAGCAGCCAGGGGACGGGGCAGCCCCAGCATTTT
TRBV3-1/TRBV3-2	TRBJ2-1	.	TRBD1	CASSQDPQGWNEQFF	TGTGCCAGCAGCCAAGATCCACAGGGGTGGAATGAGCAGTTCTTC